Below, 24 T cell receptor beta chains from the same sample are listed, as sequenced in a study of blood T cell repertoires in COVID-19. Sequencing used immunoSEQ multiplex PCR; TCRdb keeps in-frame clones, though not all of them. The sample carries hundreds of thousands of clones, around nine tenths recorded once. Sequencing was done on a sample of PBMCs or T cells enriched from blood (not recorded which). The source is a woman in her forties or fifties who had recovered from COVID-19.

The chain uses TRBV9 and TRBJ2-2; the match to TRBD2 covers 8 bases. This CDR3 comprises 15 residues. The J segment lost 5 bases and the V segment lost 0 bases, leaving 3 bases of the junction unmatched. Germline V gene sequence: CDR1 SGDLS, CDR2 YYNGEE. CDR3 coding DNA: TGTGCCAGCAGCGTAGGATCTAGCGGGACCGGGGAGCTGTTTTTT. It encodes CASSVGSSGTGELFF.

The CDR3 sequence is CASSLGGSSSEAFF. CDR3 in DNA: TGCGCCAGCAGCTTGGGGGGCTCGTCGTCTGAAGCTTTCTTT. The chain carries TRBV5-1 and TRBJ1-1, with D possibly TRBD1 on 5 matching bases. The CDR3 covers 14 residues. Trimming removed 0 bases at V and 6 bases at J, with 12 bases between. The germline gives CDR1 SGHRS, CDR2 YFSETQ.

This clone has only one observation. The chain has TRBV28 and TRBJ2-5, with D perhaps matching TRBD2 (7 bases). Germline CDR1 reads MDHEN; CDR2 reads SYDVKM. The length of the CDR3 is 15 residues. Trimming took off 3 bases at V and 4 bases at J, with 15 bases between the two ends. The CDR3 DNA sequence: TGTGCCAGCAGTTTTGGGGGGGCGGGGCGAGAGACCCAGTACTTC. It encodes CASSFGGAGRETQYF.

V gene TRBV7-2 combines with J gene TRBJ1-2; no reliable D call. There are 13 residues in the CDR3. The ends were cut back, 5 bases at V and 8 bases at J, with 15 bases in the middle. Germline lookup yields CDR1 SGHTA and CDR2 FQGNSA. CDR3 loop: CASSPNPLGGYTF. For the CDR3, the DNA is TGTGCCAGCAGCCCGAACCCCCTCGGGGGCTACACCTTC.

In the case of this clone: Other DNA sequences of this sample code for an identical CDR3. This sequence joins TRBV9 and TRBJ1-5; D is undetermined. The CDR3 is made up of 13 amino acids. Trimming pared 3 bases from V and 6 bases from J, leaving 10 bases between. CDR1 is SGDLS, CDR2 YYNGEE, per germline. The CDR3 DNA is TGTGCCAGCAGCGGCGGGGAGGGTCAGCCCCAGCATTTT. The encoded protein is CASSGGEGQPQHF.

V gene TRBV27 combines with J gene TRBJ1-5; 10 bases fit TRBD1. The V gene end was trimmed by 6 bases and the J gene end by 5 bases; junction bases not matched to a gene: 7. The CDR3 runs 15 residues. Germline lookup yields CDR1 MNHEY and CDR2 SMNVEV (reference sequence). For the CDR3, the DNA is TGTGCCAGCAGACGGGGACAGGGGAAGTATCAGCCCCAGCATTTT. Translating it yields CASRRGQGKYQPQHF.

The chain couples TRBV6-2 or TRBV6-3 to TRBJ1-2; D is possibly TRBD1 (6 bases). This CDR3 contains 17 residues. Germline values: CDR1 MNHEY, CDR2 SVGEGT. V was trimmed by 4 bases and J by 4 bases, leaving 22 bases between them. As DNA, the CDR3 is TGTGCCAGCAGTTCCAGATCATACATAGGACAGCTCTATGGCTACACCTTC. This gives the protein CASSSRSYIGQLYGYTF.

The rearrangement links TRBV14 to TRBJ2-3, with D unclear. Trimming shortened V by 1 base and J by 0 bases, and 8 bases separated the two germline ends. This CDR3 has 15 amino acids. The germline CDR1 and CDR2 sequences are SGHDN and FVKESK. The CDR3 reads CASSQVASSTDTQYF. Written as DNA, the CDR3 is TGTGCCAGCAGCCAAGTGGCTTCAAGCACAGATACGCAGTATTTT.

V gene TRBV28 combines with J gene TRBJ1-5; weak D call: TRBD1 (5 bases). The V gene lost 3 bases and the J gene lost 5 bases, with 14 bases spanning the gap. From germline, CDR1 is MDHEN and CDR2 SYDVKM. This CDR3 has 15 amino acids. CDR3 DNA sequence: TGTGCCAGCAGTTTGGGGGGGAGGGCACATCAGCCCCAGCATTTT. Protein product: CASSLGGRAHQPQHF.

This rearrangement joins TRBV4-1 to TRBJ2-1; weak D call: TRBD1 (6 bases). Looked up from germline, CDR1 is MGHRA and CDR2 is YSYEKL. The ends were cut back, 0 bases at V and 3 bases at J, with 9 bases in the middle. The CDR3 consists of 15 residues. DNA for the CDR3: TGCGCCAGCAGCCAAGACAGGGGCCTCTACAATGAGCAGTTCTTC. It translates to CASSQDRGLYNEQFF.

The chain recombines TRBV28 with TRBJ1-2, with 8 bases identical to TRBD1. CDR3 length: 16 residues. Germline CDR1 is MDHEN and CDR2 is SYDVKM. Trimming took 4 bases from V and 5 from J; bases not matched to a gene: 12. In nucleotides, the CDR3 is TGTGCCAGCAGTTCGGAGACTCGGACAGGGAAATATGGCTACACCTTC. Translation: CASSSETRTGKYGYTF.

This chain connects TRBV3-1 (or the pseudogene TRBV3-2) to TRBJ1-6, with TRBD1 identical over 7 bases. From germline, CDR1 is LGHDT and CDR2 YNNKEL (reference sequence). V was pared by 5 bases and J by 1 base, with 5 bases of the junction left unmatched. The CDR3 length is 16 residues. The CDR3 nucleotides read TGTGCCAGCAGCTACACAGGGGCTTCCTATAATTCACCCCTCCACTTT. This translates into CASSYTGASYNSPLHF.

The chain recombines TRBV5-1 with TRBJ1-3, with a weak D call TRBD1 (6 bases). CDR1 is SGHRS, CDR2 YFSETQ, per germline. The CDR3 covers 14 residues. V lost 3 bases to trimming and J lost 4 bases, with 11 bases between them. The CDR3 DNA sequence: TGCGCCAGCAGCTCCGGACAGCAGGGAAACACCATATATTTT. Translation: CASSSGQQGNTIYF.

This chain uses TRBV5-6 with TRBJ1-2, with TRBD1 matching 9 bases. CDR3 length equals 13 residues. V dropped 7 bases and J dropped 6; count of bases not matched to a gene: 7. CDR1 and CDR2 (germline): SGHDT, YYEEEE. The CDR3 region is CASDGRTGDGYTF. CDR3 nucleotides: TGTGCCAGCGATGGGCGGACAGGGGATGGCTACACCTTC.

The chain employs TRBV6-4 and TRBJ2-1, with D unclear. V lost 6 bases and J lost 5, with 14 bases in between. The CDR3 has 14 residues. Germline loops: CDR1 MRHNA, CDR2 SNTAGT. The CDR3 region is CASSDESANNEQFF. CDR3 nucleotide sequence: TGTGCCAGCAGCGACGAGTCCGCAAACAATGAGCAGTTCTTC.

The chain is built from TRBV19 and TRBJ2-7, with D perhaps matching TRBD2 (5 bases). This CDR3 has 13 residues. V dropped 4 bases and J dropped 2 bases, with 9 bases sitting between them. Germline V gene sequence: CDR1 LNHDA, CDR2 SQIVND (reference sequence). In DNA form, the CDR3 reads TGTGCCAGTAGTAGGAGGCACACCTACGAGCAGTACTTC. Its protein product is CASSRRHTYEQYF.

The chain uses TRBV6-5 and TRBJ1-1, with a weak D call TRBD1 (5 bases). Germline CDR1 MNHEY, CDR2 SVGAGI. The CDR3 contains 12 residues. The ends were cut back, 7 bases at V and 4 bases at J, with 10 bases in the middle. CDR3: CASIPGGTEAFF. As DNA, the CDR3 is TGTGCCAGCATTCCGGGGGGCACTGAAGCTTTCTTT.

This clone was detected only a few times. V and J are TRBV19 and TRBJ1-5; D call uncertain. The CDR3 extends over 12 amino acids. The V gene's germline CDR1 is LNHDA and CDR2 SQIVND (reference sequence). The germline V and J ends were trimmed by 1 base and 9 bases, with 7 bases remaining between them. The CDR3 DNA is TGTGCCAGTAGTATAGGGGCGGGGCCCCAGCATTTT. It yields the protein CASSIGAGPQHF.

The gene calls are TRBV15 and TRBJ2-3; TRBD2 might be the D (7 bases). The CDR3 extends over 17 amino acids. V was pared by 0 bases and J by 4 bases, with 17 bases between. The germline CDR1 and CDR2 sequences are LNHNV and YYDKDF (reference sequence). CDR3 sequence reads: CATSRDRGGVPPDTQYF. The CDR3 DNA reads as TGTGCCACCAGCAGAGATAGAGGGGGGGTGCCCCCAGATACGCAGTATTTT.

The chain couples TRBV28 to TRBJ1-5; tentatively, D is TRBD1 (6 bases). The germline V gene has CDR1 MDHEN and CDR2 SYDVKM. V dropped 6 bases and J dropped 5 bases, with 20 bases sitting between them. This CDR3 spans 16 amino acids. CDR3 sequence: CASRGPTGFPHQPQHF. The DNA of the CDR3 is TGTGCCAGCAGGGGGCCCACAGGGTTCCCCCATCAGCCCCAGCATTTT.

The chain links TRBV6-5 to TRBJ1-5; D is uncertain. The germline CDR1 and CDR2 sequences are MNHEY and SVGAGI. This CDR3 is 15 amino acids long. V was trimmed by 0 bases and J by 1 base, leaving 7 bases between them. The CDR3 DNA follows: TGTGCCAGCAGTTACTCAACAGAGAGCAATCAGCCCCAGCATTTT. Translating it yields CASSYSTESNQPQHF.

This clone occurred a few times. The genes are TRBV5-1 and TRBJ2-4; 9 bases align to TRBD1. The CDR3 has 18 residues. Trimming cost V 4 bases and J 1 base; bases outside gene matches: 12. Germline lookup yields CDR1 SGHRS and CDR2 YFSETQ. The CDR3 region has the DNA TGCGCCAGCAGCCCGGTCGCAGGACAGGGGTCGGCCAAAAACATTCAGTACTTC. Its translation: CASSPVAGQGSAKNIQYF.

The chain joins TRBV2 to TRBJ1-5, with TRBD1 identical over 8 bases. CDR1 SNHLY and CDR2 FYNNEI come from the germline V gene. Trimming took 4 bases from V and 10 from J; bases not matched to a gene: 15. The CDR3 has 16 amino acids. CDR3 region: CASSARLADRGAPQHF. In nucleotides, the CDR3 is TGTGCCAGCAGTGCCCGTTTAGCTGACAGGGGCGCCCCCCAGCATTTT.

This chain joins TRBV11-1 and TRBJ1-1; weak D call: TRBD1 (5 bases). CDR1 is SGHAT, CDR2 FQDESV, per germline (reference sequence). CDR3 length: 13 amino acids. V was clipped by 4 bases and J by 4 bases, with 10 bases between them. In nucleotides, the CDR3 is TGTGCCAGCAGCTGGGGGGTTAGCACTGAAGCTTTCTTT. Translated, it gives CASSWGVSTEAFF.